This TCR beta chain emerged from a study of identical twins. Points from the study as a whole: The more abundant beta clonotypes in cord blood had fewer insertions, and memory repertoires did not show this.

On this clonotype: Its antigen is unknown.

Each CDR3 protein is one row after TCRdb ran MiXCR on the 5' RACE reads. The sample includes about 730,000 distinct CDR3 sequences, around 20% of them seen just once. V gave up 3 bases and J gave up 1 base; unmatched junction bases: 7. CDR3 length equals 18 residues. Germline CDR1 is ENHRY and CDR2 is SYGVKD. A further study also used this sample, focusing on T cells expressing NK-cell markers. That report adds: Researchers got TCR beta repertoires out of sorted CD3+CD56+NKG2C+, CD3+CD56+NKG2C- and CD3+CD56-NKG2C+ T cells. Eight donors were sequenced, seven testing HCMV-seropositive and one testing seronegative. Dominant NKG2C+ clonotypes in roughly 6 donors made up 1.0-7.0% of CD8+ T cells.

The sequence derives from a woman aged 18-29 years in good health. V usage is TRBV10-3 and J usage is TRBJ2-1; TRBD2 matches at 12 bases. The source material was PBMCs. The CDR3 spells CAISDPGTSGSSYNEQFF. The CDR3 DNA is TGTGCCATCAGTGACCCCGGGACTAGCGGGTCTTCCTACAATGAGCAGTTCTTC.